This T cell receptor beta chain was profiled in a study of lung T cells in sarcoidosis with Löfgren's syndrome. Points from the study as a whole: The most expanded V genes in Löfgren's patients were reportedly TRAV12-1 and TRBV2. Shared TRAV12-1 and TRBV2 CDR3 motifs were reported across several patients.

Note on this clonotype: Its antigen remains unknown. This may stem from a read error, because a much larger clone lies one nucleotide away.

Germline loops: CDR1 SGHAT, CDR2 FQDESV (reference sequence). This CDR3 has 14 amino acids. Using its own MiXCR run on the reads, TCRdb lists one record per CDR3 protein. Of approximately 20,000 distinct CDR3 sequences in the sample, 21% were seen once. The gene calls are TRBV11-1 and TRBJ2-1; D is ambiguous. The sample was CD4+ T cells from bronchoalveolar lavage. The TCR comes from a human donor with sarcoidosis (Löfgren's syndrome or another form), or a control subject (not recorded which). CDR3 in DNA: TGTGCCGGCAGCTTCGTGAGCTCCTACAATGAGCAGTTCTTC. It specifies CAGSFVSSYNEQFF.